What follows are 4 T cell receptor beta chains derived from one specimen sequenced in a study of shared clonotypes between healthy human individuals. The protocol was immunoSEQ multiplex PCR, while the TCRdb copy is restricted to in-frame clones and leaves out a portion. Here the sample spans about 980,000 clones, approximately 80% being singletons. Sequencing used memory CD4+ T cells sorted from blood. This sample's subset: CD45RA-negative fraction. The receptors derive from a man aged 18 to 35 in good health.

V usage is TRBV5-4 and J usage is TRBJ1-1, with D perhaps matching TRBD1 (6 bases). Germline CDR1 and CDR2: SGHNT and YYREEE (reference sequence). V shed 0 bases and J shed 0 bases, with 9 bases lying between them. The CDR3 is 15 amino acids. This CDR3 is CASSLEGGVNTEAFF. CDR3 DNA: TGTGCCAGCAGCTTGGAAGGGGGGGTGAACACTGAAGCTTTCTTT. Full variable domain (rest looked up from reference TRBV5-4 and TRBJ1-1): ETGVTQSPTHLIKTRGQQVTLRCSSQSGHNTVSWYQQALGQGPQFIFQYYREEENGRGNFPPRFSGLQFPNYSSELNVNALELDDSALYLCASSLEGGVNTEAFFGQGTRLTVV.

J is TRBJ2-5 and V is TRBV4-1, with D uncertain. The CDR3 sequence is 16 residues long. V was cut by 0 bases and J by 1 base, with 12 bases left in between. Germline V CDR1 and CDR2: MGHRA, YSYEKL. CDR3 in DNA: TGCGCCAGCAGCCAAGATCTTCAGCTGGTCCAAGAGACCCAGTACTTC. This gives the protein CASSQDLQLVQETQYF.

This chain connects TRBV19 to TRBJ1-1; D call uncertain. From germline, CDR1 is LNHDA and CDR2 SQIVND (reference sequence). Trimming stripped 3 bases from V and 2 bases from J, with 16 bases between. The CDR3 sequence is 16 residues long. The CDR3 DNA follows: TGTGCCAGTAGTATCAGTTGGGCAAGCACAAACACTGAAGCTTTCTTT. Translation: CASSISWASTNTEAFF.

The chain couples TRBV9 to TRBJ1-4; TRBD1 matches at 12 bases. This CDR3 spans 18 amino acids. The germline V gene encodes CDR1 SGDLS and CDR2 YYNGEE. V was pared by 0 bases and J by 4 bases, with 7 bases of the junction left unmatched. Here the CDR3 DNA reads TGTGCCAGCAGCGTAGGGGACAGGGGGCCTCGTGGTAATGAAAAACTGTTTTTT. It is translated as CASSVGDRGPRGNEKLFF.